This T cell receptor beta chain was captured in a study of control samples from healthy donors and cancer patients (dated by TCRdb to the early 2020s). Library preparation was by the immunoSEQ multiplex PCR assay. In TCRdb, the immuneACCESS table is reduced to in-frame sequences with V and J assigned. These tables do not hold every clone; where another copy was compared, an unresolved V gene accounts for under half, and the others remain unexplained. This sample has 150,000 to 200,000 clones in its table, and 88% of those were observed once. The ten most abundant clones make up approximately 4.9% of the sample. Sequences LNHDA (CDR1) and SQIVND (CDR2) are obtained from the germline V gene (reference sequence). V loses 6 bases, J loses 3 bases, and the germline ends lie 15 bases apart. Including cysteine and phenylalanine, the CDR3 has 15 amino acids. Only the CDR3 DNA is retained, 45 bases long and in frame from the first base.

A note on this clone: It lacks a known antigen. No base qualities exist here, and no much larger clone lies one base off it.

The TCR originated in a woman aged 25 to 39 in good health. Recombination connected TRBV19 to TRBJ2-1; the D match is possibly TRBD1 or TRBD2, with 5 bases aligned in each. Sequenced: blood. CDR3 loop: CASSPMRDLYNEQFF. The DNA sequence is as follows: TGTGCCAGTAGCCCAATGAGGGACCTCTACAATGAGCAGTTCTTC.